The rows below give T cell receptor beta chains drawn from one sample of a study of T-cell memory formation after mild COVID-19. TCRdb itself ran the 5' RACE reads through MiXCR, one entry per CDR3 protein. The table records about 190,000 distinct CDR3 sequences, about 17% of them present only once. The sample consisted of PBMCs or a T cell subset sorted from them (not recorded which). The origin of the receptors is an adult woman who had mild COVID-19 (a few samples of this study predate the infection). Cell type and time point are not known. CDR3s include the opening cysteine and the closing phenylalanine or tryptophan. Not every row has a clone size; where given, it reads once, few, many or a size class.

>TRBV5-4|-|TRBJ2-7
CASSSAGSYEQYF
>TRBV19|few|TRBJ1-1
CASSIDGTANTEAFF
>TRBV5-6|-|TRBJ2-1
CASIQTGRYNEQFF
>TRBV30|few|TRBJ2-7
CAWRGRTGSAFVYEQYF
>TRBV3-1|few|TRBJ2-7
CASSTYNSYEQYF
>TRBV20-1|few|TRBJ2-7
CSASRQGAAYEQYF
>TRBV2|few|TRBJ1-5
CASSYSRGVQPQHF
>TRBV5-1|many|TRBJ1-5
CASSLGPNQPQHF
>TRBV29-1|-|TRBJ1-1
CSVESRNTEAFF
>TRBV15|-|TRBJ2-5
CATSRGLQETQYF
>TRBV24-1|many|TRBJ2-3
CATSDPSGGNTDTQYF
>TRBV11-3|few|TRBJ2-1
CASSRNRGGVHEQFF
>TRBV9|once|TRBJ2-3
CASSVRPIPTDTQYF
>TRBV12-3/TRBV12-4|many|TRBJ2-3
CASRLSGTSGGQGRGTQYF
>TRBV12-3/TRBV12-4|-|TRBJ2-3
CASSLIVKVWDTQYF
>TRBV7-2|few|TRBJ2-1
CASSSLPQQGRGYNEQFF
>TRBV6-2/TRBV6-3|few|TRBJ2-3
CASSHRQGQADTQYF
>TRBV30|few|TRBJ1-2
CAWSYAGYWDYGYTF
>TRBV7-8|-|TRBJ2-1
CASSLRGGQGEIGRHNEQFF
>TRBV6-5|-|TRBJ1-1
CASSRSYDPMNTEAFF
>TRBV20-1|-|TRBJ1-2
CSAKDNLYGYTF
>TRBV24-1|-|TRBJ1-2
CATSDPGTGSLGYTF
>TRBV27|many|TRBJ2-3
CASSLQGRPPDTQYF
>TRBV11-2|-|TRBJ2-3
CASSLRLAGSLNTDTQYF